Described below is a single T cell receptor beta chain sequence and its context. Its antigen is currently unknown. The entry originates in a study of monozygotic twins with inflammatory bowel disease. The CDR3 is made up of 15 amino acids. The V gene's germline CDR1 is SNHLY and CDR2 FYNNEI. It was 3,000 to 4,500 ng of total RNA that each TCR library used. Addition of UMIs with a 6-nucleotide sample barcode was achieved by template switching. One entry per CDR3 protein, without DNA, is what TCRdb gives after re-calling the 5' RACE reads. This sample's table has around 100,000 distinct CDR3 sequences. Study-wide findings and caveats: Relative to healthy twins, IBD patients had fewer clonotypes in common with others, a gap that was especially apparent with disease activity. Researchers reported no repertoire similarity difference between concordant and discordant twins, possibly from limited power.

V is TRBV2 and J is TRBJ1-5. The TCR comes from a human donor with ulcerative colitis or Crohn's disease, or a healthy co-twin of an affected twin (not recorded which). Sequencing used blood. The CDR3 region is CASELNLDSNQPQHF. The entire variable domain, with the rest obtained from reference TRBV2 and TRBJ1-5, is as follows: EPEVTQTPSHQVTQMGQEVILRCVPISNHLYFYWYRQILGQKVEFLVSFYNNEISEKSEIFDDQFSVERPDGSNFTLKIRSTKLEDSAMYFCASELNLDSNQPQHFGDGTRLSIL.